These 24 T cell receptor beta chains share one sample of origin, sequenced in a study of CD8+ T cells in alopecia areata. Indicated treatment: oral pan-JAK inhibitor, 5-10 mg twice daily. RNA extraction was followed by reverse transcription into cDNA, which acted as the sequencing template. TCRdb's copy holds only in-frame clones and misses some; the assay was immunoSEQ multiplex PCR. The sample carries 150,000 to 250,000 clones, about 62% recorded once. The starting material was CD4+ T cells sorted from blood, obtained at week 24, from a patient treated with tofacitinib. Receptors originate from a human donor with alopecia areata.

This sequence joins TRBV19 and TRBJ2-2; 8 nucleotides match TRBD1. The CDR3 is 16 amino acids. Germline CDR1 reads LNHDA; CDR2 reads SQIVND (reference sequence). The V segment lost 6 bases and the J segment 4 bases; nucleotides outside the gene matches: 10. The CDR3 is CASSDAGTGLTGELFF. CDR3 DNA: TGTGCCAGTAGCGACGCCGGGACAGGCCTCACCGGGGAGCTGTTTTTT.

The chain combines TRBV9 with TRBJ2-7; D uncertain. Trimming removed 3 bases from V and 3 bases from J, with 16 bases in between. CDR3 length equals 15 residues. CDR1 is SGDLS and CDR2 is YYNGEE in the germline V gene. The CDR3 loop reads CASSEGSTSFYEQYF. CDR3 nucleotide sequence: TGTGCCAGCAGCGAGGGATCCACGAGCTTCTACGAGCAGTACTTC. The variable domain in full, with the rest retrieved from reference TRBV9 and TRBJ2-7, is DSGVTQTPKHLITATGQRVTLRCSPRSGDLSVYWYQQSLDQGLQFLIQYYNGEERAKGNILERFSAQQFPDLHSELNLSSLELGDSALYFCASSEGSTSFYEQYFGPGTRLTVT.

The genes are TRBV4-2 and TRBJ1-2, with a possible D match to TRBD1 (5 bases). The CDR3 extends over 20 amino acids. The germline CDR1 and CDR2 sequences are LGHNA and YNFKEQ. V was pared by 0 bases and J by 7 bases, with 30 bases between. The CDR3 nucleotides are TGTGCCAGCAGCCAAGACGGGACCCGAGGTTACACCGGGAGCGTTGGTGGCTACACCTTC. It specifies CASSQDGTRGYTGSVGGYTF.

This clone has more than one count but fewer than ten. The CDR3 DNA sequence: TGTGCCAGCAGTCTGAACAGGGTTGAGGGCTACACCTTC. Its translation is CASSLNRVEGYTF. The chain recombines TRBV28 with TRBJ1-2; D perhaps matches TRBD1 (6 bases). The CDR3 sequence is 13 residues long. Germline CDR1 and CDR2: MDHEN and SYDVKM. Trimming took 5 bases from V and 8 from J, leaving 15 bases between them.

This clone has a count of ten or more. The chain couples TRBV15 to TRBJ1-2; the D gene is possibly TRBD1 (5 bases). Per the germline V gene, CDR1 is LNHNV and CDR2 is YYDKDF (reference sequence). The CDR3 covers 13 residues. The V end was cut by 0 bases, the J end by 3 bases, with 5 bases between. The CDR3 region is CATSREQDYGYTF. Here the CDR3 DNA reads TGTGCCACCAGCAGAGAACAGGACTATGGCTACACCTTC.

This clone was seen repeatedly, ten times or more. The chain couples TRBV2 to TRBJ1-4; 7 bases line up with TRBD1. From germline, CDR1 is SNHLY and CDR2 FYNNEI. V trimming: 4 bases; J trimming: 6 bases; junction bases outside the gene matches: 2. The length of the CDR3 is 13 residues. CDR3 sequence (DNA): TGTGCCAGCAGTGGACAGGGAGATGAAAAACTGTTTTTT. Translation gives CASSGQGDEKLFF.

V usage is TRBV28 and J usage is TRBJ2-7; no clear D. Trimming took 6 bases from V and 0 from J, leaving 12 bases between them. The CDR3 contains 14 residues. The germline V gene has CDR1 MDHEN and CDR2 SYDVKM. The CDR3 here is CASRPTGSSYEQYF. The DNA for the CDR3 is TGTGCCAGCAGACCGACGGGCAGCTCCTACGAGCAGTACTTC.

The CDR3 region is CASSATGMLGQPQHF. CDR3 coding DNA: TGTGCCAGCAGCGCGACAGGGATGCTCGGTCAGCCCCAGCATTTT. The V gene is TRBV27, the J gene TRBJ1-5; 7 bases line up with TRBD1. Looked up from germline, CDR1 is MNHEY and CDR2 is SMNVEV (reference sequence). The junction had 11 bases not matched to a gene; V was cut back by 6 bases and J by 6 bases. This CDR3 has 15 residues.

The CDR3 protein is CASSELETTTDTQYF. The DNA for the CDR3 is TGTGCCAGCAGTGAATTGGAGACAACCACAGATACGCAGTATTTT. The gene calls are TRBV6-1 and TRBJ2-3; D unresolved. The V end lost 2 bases, the J end lost 2 bases, and 11 bases lay between the germline ends. The V gene's germline CDR1 is MNHNS and CDR2 SASEGT. The CDR3 extends over 15 amino acids.

This clone was seen a handful of times. The V gene is TRBV14, the J gene TRBJ1-6; TRBD1 matches 7 bases. Per the germline V gene, CDR1 is SGHDN and CDR2 is FVKESK. The CDR3 is 15 amino acids. V was clipped by 2 bases and J by 10 bases; unmatched bases: 8. Here the CDR3 reads CASSQLQGRGSPLHF. CDR3 nucleotides: TGTGCCAGCAGCCAACTACAGGGGCGGGGGTCACCCCTCCACTTT.

This sequence joins TRBV4-1 and TRBJ2-3; 7 positions match TRBD2. The CDR3 is 14 amino acids. CDR1 and CDR2 (germline): MGHRA, YSYEKL. V was clipped by 4 bases and J by 4 bases; unmatched bases: 5. CDR3 sequence: CASSRGAGADTQYF. CDR3 nucleotide sequence: TGCGCCAGCAGCCGTGGCGCGGGAGCAGATACGCAGTATTTT.

The chain employs TRBV5-1 and TRBJ1-1, with D possibly being TRBD1 (6 bases). Germline-derived CDR1 and CDR2 are SGHRS and YFSETQ. V gave up 9 bases and J gave up 4 bases, with 16 bases separating them. The CDR3 is 13 amino acids. This CDR3 reads CATSQGVGTEAFF. In DNA, the CDR3 is TGCGCCACCTCACAGGGAGTCGGCACTGAAGCTTTCTTT.

The rearrangement uses TRBV5-1 and TRBJ2-5, with D perhaps assigned TRBD1 or TRBD2 (5 bases each). This CDR3 is built from 16 residues. Germline V gene sequence: CDR1 SGHRS, CDR2 YFSETQ. V dropped 1 base and J dropped 1 base, with 14 bases sitting between them. CDR3 sequence reads: CASSLKAGSSQETQYF. CDR3 DNA sequence: TGCGCCAGCAGCTTGAAGGCAGGGAGTAGCCAAGAGACCCAGTACTTC.

This clone was detected only a few times. The V gene is TRBV10-3, the J gene TRBJ2-6; no clear D gene. The V end lost 3 bases, the J end lost 2 bases, and 5 bases lay between the germline ends. Looked up from germline, CDR1 is ENHRY and CDR2 is SYGVKD. The CDR3 totals 14 residues. The CDR3 is CAISDGTGANVLTF. For the CDR3, the DNA is TGTGCCATCAGTGACGGTACTGGGGCCAACGTCCTGACTTTC.

The rearrangement uses TRBV7-2 and TRBJ2-7, with a possible D match to TRBD1 (7 bases). The germline V and J ends were trimmed by 0 bases and 6 bases, with 15 bases remaining between them. The CDR3 spans 15 residues. Looked up from germline, CDR1 is SGHTA and CDR2 is FQGNSA. The CDR3 region is CASSLAPGGTIEQYF. The CDR3 coding sequence is TGTGCCAGCAGCTTAGCGCCAGGGGGGACGATCGAGCAGTACTTC.

The chain combines TRBV2 with TRBJ2-3, with D perhaps matching TRBD2 (5 bases). Trimming took off 7 bases at V and 0 bases at J, with 8 bases between the two ends. The germline V gene has CDR1 SNHLY and CDR2 FYNNEI. The CDR3 has 13 residues. The CDR3 nucleotides read TGTGCCAGCAACCGGGAAAGCACAGATACGCAGTATTTT. It translates to CASNRESTDTQYF.

This chain uses TRBV27 with TRBJ2-7; D perhaps matches TRBD2 (5 bases). CDR1 MNHEY and CDR2 SMNVEV come from the germline V gene (reference sequence). V lost 5 bases and J lost 4, with 9 bases in between. CDR3 length equals 12 residues. As DNA, the CDR3 is TGTGCCAGCAGTCAGTCGGGGTACGAGCAGTACTTC. Its translation is CASSQSGYEQYF.

The V gene is TRBV29-1, the J gene TRBJ2-7; tentatively, D is TRBD2 (7 bases). With 2 bases removed from V and 10 bases from J, the gap between germline ends came to 15 bases. The CDR3 is made up of 12 amino acids. Germline V CDR1 and CDR2: SQVTM, ANQGSEA. CDR3 coding DNA: TGCAGCGTTGAATCCGAGGGGGGGCTCCAGTACTTC. Its protein is CSVESEGGLQYF.

V gene TRBV4-3 combines with J gene TRBJ2-1; 15 bases are a match to TRBD2. The germline V gene encodes CDR1 LGHNA and CDR2 YSLEER. The V and J ends lost 1 base and 9 bases, in that order; junction bases with no gene match: 1. The CDR3 totals 15 residues. Written as DNA, the CDR3 is TGCGCCAGCAGCCAAGGGACTAGCGGGGGGGTTGAGCAGTTCTTC. Residues: CASSQGTSGGVEQFF.

This clone was seen a few times. V and J are TRBV29-1 and TRBJ1-2; 7 bases are a match to TRBD1. After removal of 7 bases from V and 4 bases from J, the junction contained 3 bases not matched to a gene. CDR1 SQVTM and CDR2 ANQGSEA come from the germline V gene. The CDR3 length is 11 residues. The CDR3, as DNA: TGCAGCGGCGGGACAGCCTATGGCTACACCTTC. Its protein product is CSGGTAYGYTF.

The V and J genes are TRBV19 and TRBJ1-5, with 12 nucleotides matching TRBD1. Germline values: CDR1 LNHDA, CDR2 SQIVND (reference sequence). With V trimmed by 5 bases and J by 6 bases, 8 bases remained unmatched. CDR3 size: 16 residues. The CDR3 DNA sequence: TGTGCCAGTAGTGCAACCGGGACAGGGGGCACTCAGCCCCAGCATTTT. It translates to CASSATGTGGTQPQHF.

The chain couples TRBV29-1 to TRBJ1-2, with 9 bases lining up with TRBD1. V lost 6 bases and J lost 6; bases outside the gene matches: 5. The CDR3 is 12 residues long. The germline V gene has CDR1 SQVTM and CDR2 ANQGSEA. CDR3 loop: CSVTRDRDGYTF. The CDR3, as DNA: TGCAGCGTGACCCGGGACAGGGATGGCTACACCTTC.

The genes are TRBV6-6 and TRBJ1-1; D is perhaps TRBD1 (6 bases). The CDR3 consists of 13 residues. The ends were cut back, 2 bases at V and 7 bases at J, with 11 bases in the middle. Germline V gene lookup returns CDR1 MNHNY and CDR2 SVGAGI (reference sequence). The CDR3 bases are TGTGCCAGCAGTTACGACGACAGGTTTGAAGCTTTCTTT. Encoded protein: CASSYDDRFEAFF.

This clone has a handful of counts. The CDR3 here is CASSFRQGTEAFF. CDR3 nucleotide sequence: TGTGCCAGCAGTTTCAGACAGGGCACTGAAGCTTTCTTT. This sequence joins TRBV6-6 and TRBJ1-1; 7 positions match TRBD1. Germline V gene lookup returns CDR1 MNHNY and CDR2 SVGAGI (reference sequence). This CDR3 contains 13 residues. After removal of 4 bases from V and 4 bases from J, the junction contained 3 bases not matched to a gene.